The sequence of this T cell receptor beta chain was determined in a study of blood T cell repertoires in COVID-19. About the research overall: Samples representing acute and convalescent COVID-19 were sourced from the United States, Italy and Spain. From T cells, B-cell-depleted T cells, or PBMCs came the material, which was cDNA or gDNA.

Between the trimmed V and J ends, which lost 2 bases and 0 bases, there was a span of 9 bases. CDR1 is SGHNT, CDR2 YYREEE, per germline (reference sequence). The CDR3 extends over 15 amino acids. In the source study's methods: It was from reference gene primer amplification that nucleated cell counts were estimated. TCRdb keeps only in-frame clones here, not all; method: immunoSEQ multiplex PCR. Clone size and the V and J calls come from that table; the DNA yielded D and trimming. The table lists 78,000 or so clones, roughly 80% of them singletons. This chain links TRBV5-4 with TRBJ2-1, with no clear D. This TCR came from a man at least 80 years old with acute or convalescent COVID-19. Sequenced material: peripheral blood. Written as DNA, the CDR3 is TGTGCCAGCAGCTTTTCGAGGAGCTCCTACAATGAGCAGTTCTTC. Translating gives CASSFSRSSYNEQFF.